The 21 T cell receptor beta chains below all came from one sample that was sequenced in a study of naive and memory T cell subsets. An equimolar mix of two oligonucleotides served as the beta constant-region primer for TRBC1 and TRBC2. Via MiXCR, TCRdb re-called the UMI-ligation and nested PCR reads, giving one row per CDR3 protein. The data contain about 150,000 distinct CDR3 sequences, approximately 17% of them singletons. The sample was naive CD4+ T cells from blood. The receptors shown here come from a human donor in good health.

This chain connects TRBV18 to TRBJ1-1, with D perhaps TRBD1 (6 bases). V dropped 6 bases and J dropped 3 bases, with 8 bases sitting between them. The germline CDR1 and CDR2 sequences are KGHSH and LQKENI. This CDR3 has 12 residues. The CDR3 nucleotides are TGTGCCAGCTCGGACAGAGACACTGAAGCTTTCTTT. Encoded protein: CASSDRDTEAFF.

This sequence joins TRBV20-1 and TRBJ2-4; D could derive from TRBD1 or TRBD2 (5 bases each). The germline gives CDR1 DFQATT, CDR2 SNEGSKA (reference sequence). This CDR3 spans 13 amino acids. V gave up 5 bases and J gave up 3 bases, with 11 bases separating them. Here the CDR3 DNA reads TGCAGTGCTGGGGGTCGAAACAAAAACATTCAGTACTTC. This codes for CSAGGRNKNIQYF.

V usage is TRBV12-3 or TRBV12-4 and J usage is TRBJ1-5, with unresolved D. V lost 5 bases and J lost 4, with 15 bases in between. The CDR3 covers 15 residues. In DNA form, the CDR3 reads TGTGCCAGCAGTGCGACCTCGCGTCGAAATCAGCCCCAGCATTTT. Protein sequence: CASSATSRRNQPQHF.

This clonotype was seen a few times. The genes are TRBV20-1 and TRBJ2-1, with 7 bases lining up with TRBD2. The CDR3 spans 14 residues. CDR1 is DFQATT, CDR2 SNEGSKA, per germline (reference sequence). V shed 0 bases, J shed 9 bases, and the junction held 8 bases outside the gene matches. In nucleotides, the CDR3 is TGCAGTGCTAGAGAAGAGGCGGGAGTCAGTGAGCAGTTCTTC. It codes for CSAREEAGVSEQFF.

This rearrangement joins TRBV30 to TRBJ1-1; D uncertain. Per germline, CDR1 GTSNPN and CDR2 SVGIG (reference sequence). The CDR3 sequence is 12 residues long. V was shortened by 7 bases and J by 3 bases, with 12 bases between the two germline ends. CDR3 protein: CASTGGDTEAFF. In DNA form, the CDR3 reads TGTGCCTCGACGGGTGGCGACACTGAAGCTTTCTTT.

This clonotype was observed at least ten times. This CDR3 is CASRRDYGYTF. For the CDR3, the DNA is TGTGCCAGCAGACGGGACTATGGCTACACCTTC. The chain uses TRBV12-3 or TRBV12-4 and TRBJ1-2; D not certain. The CDR3 is 11 residues long. V lost 6 bases, J lost 3 bases, and 5 bases lay in between.

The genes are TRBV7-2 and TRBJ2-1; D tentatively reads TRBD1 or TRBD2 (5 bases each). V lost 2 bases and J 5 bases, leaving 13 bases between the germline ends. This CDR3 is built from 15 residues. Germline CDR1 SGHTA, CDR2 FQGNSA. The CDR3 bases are TGTGCCAGCAGCTTATTCGGGACCGGGCACAATGAGCAGTTCTTC. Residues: CASSLFGTGHNEQFF.

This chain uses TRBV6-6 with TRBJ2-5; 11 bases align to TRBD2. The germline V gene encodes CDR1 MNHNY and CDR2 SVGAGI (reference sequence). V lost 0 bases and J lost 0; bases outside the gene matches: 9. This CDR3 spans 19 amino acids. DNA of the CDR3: TGTGCCAGCAGTTACTCCGGGACTAGCGGAGGAAGTAACCAAGAGACCCAGTACTTC. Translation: CASSYSGTSGGSNQETQYF.

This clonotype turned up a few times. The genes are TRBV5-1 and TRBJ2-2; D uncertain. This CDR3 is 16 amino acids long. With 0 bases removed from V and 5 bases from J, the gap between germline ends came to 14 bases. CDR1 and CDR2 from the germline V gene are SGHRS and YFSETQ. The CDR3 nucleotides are TGCGCCAGCAGCTTGGCCGATTACTCCCGGACCGGGGAGCTGTTTTTT. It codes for CASSLADYSRTGELFF.

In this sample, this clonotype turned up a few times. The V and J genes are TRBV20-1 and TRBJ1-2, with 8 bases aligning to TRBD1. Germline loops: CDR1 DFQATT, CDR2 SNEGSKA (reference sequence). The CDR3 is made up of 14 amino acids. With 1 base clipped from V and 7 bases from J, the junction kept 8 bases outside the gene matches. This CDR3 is CSARGTGGVRGYTF. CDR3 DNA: TGCAGTGCTAGAGGTACAGGGGGAGTACGTGGCTACACCTTC.

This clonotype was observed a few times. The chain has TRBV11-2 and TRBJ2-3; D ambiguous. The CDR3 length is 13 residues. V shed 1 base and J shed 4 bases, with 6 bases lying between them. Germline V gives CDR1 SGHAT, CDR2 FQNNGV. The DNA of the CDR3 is TGTGCCAGCAGCTTAGTGGGTTCAGATACGCAGTATTTT. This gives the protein CASSLVGSDTQYF.

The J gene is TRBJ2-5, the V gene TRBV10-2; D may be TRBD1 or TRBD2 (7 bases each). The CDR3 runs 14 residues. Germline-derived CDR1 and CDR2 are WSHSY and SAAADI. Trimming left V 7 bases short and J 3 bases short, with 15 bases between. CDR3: CASNIQGREETQYF. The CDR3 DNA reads TGCGCCAGCAACATACAGGGGAGGGAAGAGACCCAGTACTTC.

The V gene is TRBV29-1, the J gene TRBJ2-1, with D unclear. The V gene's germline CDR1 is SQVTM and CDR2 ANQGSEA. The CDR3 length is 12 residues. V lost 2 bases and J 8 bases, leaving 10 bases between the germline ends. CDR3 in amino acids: CSVEFGHDEQFF. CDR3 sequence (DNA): TGCAGCGTTGAATTCGGTCACGATGAGCAGTTCTTC.

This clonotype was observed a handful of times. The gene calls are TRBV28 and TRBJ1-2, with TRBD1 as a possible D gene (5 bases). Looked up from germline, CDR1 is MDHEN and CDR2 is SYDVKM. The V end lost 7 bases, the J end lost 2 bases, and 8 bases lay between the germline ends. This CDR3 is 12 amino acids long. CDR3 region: CASNNRNYGYTF. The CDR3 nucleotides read TGTGCCAGCAATAACAGGAACTATGGCTACACCTTC.

CDR3 DNA sequence: TGCAGCGTTGGCGTTCAGGGGGGCAATGAGCAGTTCTTC. Translating it yields CSVGVQGGNEQFF. The chain has TRBV29-1 and TRBJ2-1; possibly TRBD1 for D (7 bases). V lost 4 bases to trimming and J lost 6 bases, with 13 bases between them. This CDR3 spans 13 amino acids. CDR1 is SQVTM and CDR2 is ANQGSEA in the germline V gene.

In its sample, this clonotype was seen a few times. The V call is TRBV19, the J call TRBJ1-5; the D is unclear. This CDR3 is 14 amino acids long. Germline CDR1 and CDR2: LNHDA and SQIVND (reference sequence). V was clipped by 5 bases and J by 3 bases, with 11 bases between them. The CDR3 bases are TGTGCCAGTAGTCCATCAAGCCCCAATCAGCCCCAGCATTTT. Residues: CASSPSSPNQPQHF.

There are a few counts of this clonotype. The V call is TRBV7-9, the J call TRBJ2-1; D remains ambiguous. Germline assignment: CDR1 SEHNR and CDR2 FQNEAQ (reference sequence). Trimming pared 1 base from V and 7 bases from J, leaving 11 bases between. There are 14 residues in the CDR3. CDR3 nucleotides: TGTGCCAGCAGCTTAGAACACCCTAGAAATGAGCAGTTCTTC. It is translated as CASSLEHPRNEQFF.

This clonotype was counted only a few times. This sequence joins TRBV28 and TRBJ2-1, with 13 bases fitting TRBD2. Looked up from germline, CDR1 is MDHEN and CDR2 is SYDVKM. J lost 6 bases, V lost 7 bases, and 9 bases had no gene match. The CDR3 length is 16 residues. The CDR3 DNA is TGTGCCAGCATCGGGACTAGCGGGACCTGGGGCAATGAGCAGTTCTTC. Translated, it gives CASIGTSGTWGNEQFF.

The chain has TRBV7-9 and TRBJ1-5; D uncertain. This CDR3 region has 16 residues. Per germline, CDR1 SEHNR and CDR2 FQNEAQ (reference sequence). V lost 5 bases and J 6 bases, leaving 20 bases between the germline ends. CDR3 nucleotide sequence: TGTGCCAGCAGCCCCATCCCAGACCTTGGCGGTCAGCCCCAGCATTTT. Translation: CASSPIPDLGGQPQHF.

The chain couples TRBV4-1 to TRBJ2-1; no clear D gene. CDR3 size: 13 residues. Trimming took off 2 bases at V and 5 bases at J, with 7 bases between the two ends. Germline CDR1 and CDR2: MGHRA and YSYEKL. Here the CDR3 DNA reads TGCGCCAGCAGCCAACAGGTAGACAATGAGCAGTTCTTC. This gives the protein CASSQQVDNEQFF.

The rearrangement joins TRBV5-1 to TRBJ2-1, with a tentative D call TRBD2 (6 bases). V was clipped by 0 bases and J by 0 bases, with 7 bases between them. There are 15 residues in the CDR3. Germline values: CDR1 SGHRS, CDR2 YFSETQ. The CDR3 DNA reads TGCGCCAGCAGCTTGGCTAGCGCCTCCTACAATGAGCAGTTCTTC. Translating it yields CASSLASASYNEQFF. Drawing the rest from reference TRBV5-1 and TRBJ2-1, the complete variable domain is KAGVTQTPRYLIKTRGQQVTLSCSPISGHRSVSWYQQTPGQGLQFLFEYFSETQRNKGNFPGRFSGRQFSNSRSEMNVSTLELGDSALYLCASSLASASYNEQFFGPGTRLTVL.